This TCR beta chain is from a study of beta chain features in type 1 diabetes. Study findings and constraints: Shorter TCRB CDR3s, moderately but significantly so, marked every one of the four CD4+ subsets in Type 1 diabetes patients. Naive, central memory and Treg TCRB repertoires appeared more alike in patients than in healthy donors. Possibly, sequencing cDNA over-represented cells that had high TCR expression levels.

The V gene lost 1 base and the J gene lost 2 bases, with 5 bases spanning the gap. Germline V gene data show CDR1 as GTSNPN and CDR2 as SVGIG (reference sequence). The CDR3 has 12 amino acids. Only a few counts were recorded for this clone. Antigen: not known. The isolated RNA, all of it, was reverse transcribed, so expressed TCRB transcripts were what got sequenced. TCRdb's table, derived via immunoSEQ multiplex PCR, lists solely in-frame clones and lacks some. The sample yields 240,000 or so clones, about 63% seen once. This receptor was taken from a man younger than 40 in good health. The V gene is TRBV30, the J gene TRBJ1-2, with D hard to call. The material sequenced was naive CD4+ T cells from blood. The CDR3 DNA follows: TGTGCCTGGAGTGAGAAGAACTATGGCTACACCTTC. It codes for CAWSEKNYGYTF.